The 18 T cell receptor beta chains below all came from one sample that was sequenced in a study of cytomegalovirus exposure and HLA in healthy donors. PCR amplification relied on 60 Vbeta primers (plus 13 Jbeta primers). The repertoire was sequenced with immunoSEQ multiplex PCR; TCRdb's copy has only in-frame clones and lacks some. The repertoire holds nearly 200,000 clones, with 82% as singletons. Source material: PBMCs. These receptor sequences come from a boy aged 2 to 10 in good health and CMV-seronegative.

With respect to this clone: Other nucleotide sequences in the sample specify the same CDR3. The chain is built from TRBV7-2 and TRBJ1-2; perhaps TRBD1 as D (6 bases). The germline CDR1 and CDR2 sequences are SGHTA and FQGNSA. The CDR3 spans 15 residues. V was trimmed by 2 bases and J by 0 bases, leaving 10 bases between them. Here the CDR3 DNA reads TGTGCCAGCAGCTTAACAGGGCCTCCTAACTATGGCTACACCTTC. It yields the protein CASSLTGPPNYGYTF.

The rearrangement joins TRBV7-2 to TRBJ2-3; 15 bases are shared with TRBD2. The J segment lost 5 bases and the V segment lost 0 bases, leaving 6 bases of the junction unmatched. CDR1 is SGHTA, CDR2 FQGNSA, per germline. The CDR3 has 18 amino acids. CDR3 nucleotides: TGTGCCAGCAGCTTAGCCCGGACTAGCGGGGGGGTAATAGATACGCAGTATTTT. Protein: CASSLARTSGGVIDTQYF. Full variable domain (missing parts from reference TRBV7-2 and TRBJ2-3): GAGVSQSPSNKVTEKGKDVELRCDPISGHTALYWYRQSLGQGLEFLIYFQGNSAPDKSGLPSDRFSAERTGGSVSTLTIQRTQQEDSAVYLCASSLARTSGGVIDTQYFGPGTRLTVL.

The chain has TRBV19 and TRBJ2-5, with D unresolved. CDR1 is LNHDA, CDR2 SQIVND, per germline (reference sequence). V shed 0 bases and J shed 5 bases, with 7 bases lying between them. This CDR3 is 13 amino acids long. The CDR3 sequence is CASSIDLLETQYF. The CDR3 coding sequence is TGTGCCAGTAGTATAGATCTATTGGAGACCCAGTACTTC.

This chain joins TRBV7-2 and TRBJ1-2; the match to TRBD1 covers 7 bases. The V segment lost 2 bases and the J segment 6 bases; nucleotides outside the gene matches: 6. The V gene's germline CDR1 is SGHTA and CDR2 FQGNSA. The CDR3 has 14 residues. CDR3 protein: CASSLIGGVDGYTF. CDR3 in DNA: TGTGCCAGCAGCTTAATAGGGGGCGTGGATGGCTACACCTTC. The complete variable domain, with remaining parts taken from reference TRBV7-2 and TRBJ1-2, reads GAGVSQSPSNKVTEKGKDVELRCDPISGHTALYWYRQSLGQGLEFLIYFQGNSAPDKSGLPSDRFSAERTGGSVSTLTIQRTQQEDSAVYLCASSLIGGVDGYTFGSGTRLTVV.

The chain recombines TRBV4-1 with TRBJ2-7; D uncertain. CDR3 length: 15 amino acids. Germline V gives CDR1 MGHRA, CDR2 YSYEKL. Trimming removed 5 bases from V and 1 base from J, with 15 bases in between. CDR3: CASSFDLFLSYEQYF. CDR3 nucleotide sequence: TGCGCCAGCAGCTTCGACTTGTTCCTGTCCTACGAGCAGTACTTC.

This chain uses TRBV7-6 with TRBJ1-2, with 10 nucleotides matching TRBD1. CDR1 is SGHVS and CDR2 is FNYEAQ in the germline V gene. The CDR3 is 13 amino acids. With V trimmed by 6 bases and J by 7 bases, 5 bases remained unmatched. CDR3 loop: CASSVTGGAGYTF. CDR3 DNA: TGTGCCAGCAGTGTGACAGGGGGCGCTGGCTACACCTTC.

The chain recombines TRBV19 with TRBJ2-3; tentatively, D is TRBD2 (6 bases). Trimming took off 7 bases at V and 4 bases at J, with 12 bases between the two ends. The germline V gene has CDR1 LNHDA and CDR2 SQIVND (reference sequence). The CDR3 is 13 residues long. The CDR3 region has the DNA TGTGCCAGTAATCCGGAGGGATCAGATACGCAGTATTTT. This encodes CASNPEGSDTQYF.

The genes are TRBV5-1 and TRBJ1-2, with TRBD1 as a possible D gene (5 bases). The CDR3 contains 15 residues. V dropped 0 bases and J dropped 2 bases, with 11 bases sitting between them. From germline, CDR1 is SGHRS and CDR2 YFSETQ. Here the CDR3 reads CASSLAGGTNYGYTF. CDR3 nucleotide sequence: TGCGCCAGCAGCTTGGCCGGGGGGACCAACTATGGCTACACCTTC.

This clone was detected only a few times. The V and J genes are TRBV20-1 and TRBJ1-2, with 8 nucleotides matching TRBD1. Unmatched junction bases numbered 4, after V lost 6 bases and J lost 7 bases. Per the germline V gene, CDR1 is DFQATT and CDR2 is SNEGSKA (reference sequence). The CDR3 covers 11 residues. CDR3 nucleotide sequence: TGCAGTGCCCAGGGGGCTAGTGGCTACACCTTC. Translated: CSAQGASGYTF.

The V call is TRBV6-5, the J call TRBJ1-6; D gene unclear. The CDR3 contains 13 residues. Trimming took off 7 bases at V and 12 bases at J, with 16 bases between the two ends. The germline V gene encodes CDR1 MNHEY and CDR2 SVGAGI. CDR3 DNA sequence: TGTGCCAGCACCTTAGGGAGGGCGGGACCCCTCCACTTT. Amino acids: CASTLGRAGPLHF.

The chain employs TRBV11-3 and TRBJ2-3, with D unclear. V was pared by 4 bases and J by 1 base, with 6 bases between. The germline V gene has CDR1 SGHNT and CDR2 YENEEA. CDR3 length: 13 amino acids. CDR3 DNA sequence: TGTGCCAGCAGCTCCCCTCGCACAGATACGCAGTATTTT. Its protein product is CASSSPRTDTQYF. Full variable domain (missing parts from reference TRBV11-3 and TRBJ2-3): EAGVVQSPRYKIIEKKQPVAFWCNPISGHNTLYWYLQNLGQGPELLIRYENEEAVDDSQLPKDRFSAERLKGVDSTLKIQPAELGDSAVYLCASSSPRTDTQYFGPGTRLTVL.

Regarding this clone: One end of the junction is discordant with germline, which a read error may explain. The chain has TRBV7-7 and TRBJ1-1; D is undetermined. The CDR3 extends over 13 amino acids. Germline CDR1 SSHAT, CDR2 FNYEAQ (reference sequence). CDR3 DNA: TGTGCTAGCAGCTTATCAGGGAACACTGAAGCTTTCTTT. Protein product: CASSLSGNTEAFF.

The CDR3 protein is CASSLRAGSYEQYF. In DNA, the CDR3 is TGTGCCAGCAGCTTAAGAGCGGGGAGCTACGAGCAGTACTTC. V gene TRBV11-2 combines with J gene TRBJ2-7, with TRBD2 identical over 7 bases. The CDR3 extends over 14 amino acids. CDR1 is SGHAT and CDR2 is FQNNGV in the germline V gene. After removal of 2 bases from V and 3 bases from J, the junction contained 4 bases not matched to a gene.

This chain links TRBV7-9 with TRBJ2-1, with D uncertain. The CDR3 is made up of 15 amino acids. V was trimmed by 2 bases and J by 8 bases, leaving 16 bases between them. Germline V lookup: CDR1 SEHNR, CDR2 FQNEAQ (reference sequence). CDR3 bases: TGTGCCAGCAGCTTAAAGTCCGTAACGGTTGATGAGCAGTTCTTC. This encodes CASSLKSVTVDEQFF.

The rearrangement links TRBV7-9 to TRBJ1-4; D is uncertain. This CDR3 is built from 15 residues. The V end was cut by 4 bases, the J end by 6 bases, with 15 bases between. From germline, CDR1 is SEHNR and CDR2 FQNEAQ (reference sequence). CDR3 DNA sequence: TGTGCCAGCAGCTCATTAAGCGAACGGGATGAAAAACTGTTTTTT. It encodes CASSSLSERDEKLFF.

This clone was seen more than once but under ten times. The chain has TRBV7-6 and TRBJ2-7, with 11 bases fitting TRBD2. The CDR3 runs 15 residues. CDR1 SGHVS and CDR2 FNYEAQ come from the germline V gene. J lost 4 bases, V lost 1 base, and 3 bases had no gene match. As DNA, the CDR3 is TGTGCCAGCAGCTTAGGACTAGCGGGGAATTACGAGCAGTACTTC. This sequence encodes CASSLGLAGNYEQYF.

This sequence joins TRBV10-3 and TRBJ1-4, with a weak D call TRBD1 (5 bases). This CDR3 has 13 amino acids. CDR1 is ENHRY and CDR2 is SYGVKD in the germline V gene. V lost 10 bases and J lost 4, with 13 bases in between. CDR3 DNA sequence: TGTGCCACGGGGGGTAGGGGTAATGAAAAACTGTTTTTT. Its protein product is CATGGRGNEKLFF.

In its sample, this clone was seen a few times. The CDR3 here is CASSSTSVGDNEQFF. In DNA, the CDR3 is TGTGCCAGCTCATCGACTAGCGTGGGGGACAATGAGCAGTTCTTC. The gene calls are TRBV18 and TRBJ2-1; 8 positions match TRBD2. The germline V gene encodes CDR1 KGHSH and CDR2 LQKENI. The CDR3 runs 15 residues. The V and J ends lost 5 bases and 5 bases, in that order; junction bases with no gene match: 8.